The rows below give T cell receptor beta chains drawn from one sample of a study of control samples from healthy donors and cancer patients. Clones were sequenced by immunoSEQ multiplex PCR, and TCRdb holds only the in-frame ones, with some missing. This repertoire includes roughly 200,000 clones. Sample: blood. These receptors all stem from a woman aged 30 to 39 in good health. CDR3s include the opening cysteine and the closing phenylalanine or tryptophan. The D gene is left open where the match is weak.

len	j_gene	d_gene	v_gene	CDR3nt	CDR3aa
17	TRBJ2-3	TRBD1	TRBV4-3	TGCGCCAGCAGCACCAGACAGGGAAGAAGGACCACAGATACGCAGTATTTT	CASSTRQGRRTTDTQYF
13	TRBJ2-1	-	TRBV6-2/TRBV6-3	TGTGCCAGCAGTTATGGTCTCTACAATGAGCAGTTCTTC	CASSYGLYNEQFF
16	TRBJ1-1	TRBD1	TRBV27	TGTGCCAGCAGCCGGGACAGTCGAAGGGTACGGACTGAAGCTTTCTTT	CASSRDSRRVRTEAFF
14	TRBJ1-1	-	TRBV5-4	TGTGCCAGCAGCTTGGACAGCCGGTCAAATGAAGCTTTCTTT	CASSLDSRSNEAFF
14	TRBJ1-4	TRBD1	TRBV27	TGTGCCAGCAGGTCGACAGGGGGTTTTGAAAAACTGTTTTTT	CASRSTGGFEKLFF
14	TRBJ1-5	-	TRBV19	TGTGCCAGTAGTATTAATGCCGACAATCAGCCCCAGCATTTT	CASSINADNQPQHF
12	TRBJ2-5	-	TRBV11-2	TGTGCCAGCAGCTTAGGGAAAGAGACCCAGTACTTC	CASSLGKETQYF
16	TRBJ2-7	TRBD1	TRBV28	TGTGCCAGCAGTTTCCCCACCGGGACAGGGAGCTACGAGCAGTACTTC	CASSFPTGTGSYEQYF
15	TRBJ2-7	-	TRBV27	TGTGCCAGCAGTTTTCGGCGGGAACACTCCTACGAGCAGTACTTC	CASSFRREHSYEQYF
13	TRBJ1-1	TRBD1	TRBV19	TGTGCCAGTAGCGCAGGGGGCGGCACTGAAGCTTTCTTT	CASSAGGGTEAFF
14	TRBJ2-7	-	TRBV5-1	TGCGCCAGCAGCGAGGACTCATGGGTCTTCGAGCAGTACTTC	CASSEDSWVFEQYF
14	TRBJ1-1	TRBD1	TRBV6-5	TGTGCCAGCATTAGGGACAGGGTTCGGGGTGAAGCTTTCTTT	CASIRDRVRGEAFF
14	TRBJ2-5	TRBD2	TRBV24-1	TGTGCCACCAGTGATCCGGGGGGGCGTGAGACCCAGTACTTC	CATSDPGGRETQYF
12	TRBJ1-1	-	TRBV19	TGTGCCAGTAGTCAGGGAGGGACTGAAGCTTTCTTT	CASSQGGTEAFF
15	TRBJ1-1	-	TRBV4-1	TGCGCCAGCAGCCAAGATCTGGCGATGAACACTGAAGCTTTCTTT	CASSQDLAMNTEAFF
14	TRBJ2-7	-	TRBV5-1	TGCGCCGGCAGCTCCGGGGGACCTGAGGACGAGCAGTACTTC	CAGSSGGPEDEQYF
17	TRBJ2-2	TRBD2	TRBV9	TGTGCCAGCAGCGTACGCAGCGGGGGGGCGAACACCGGGGAGCTGTTTTTT	CASSVRSGGANTGELFF
14	TRBJ2-3	-	TRBV4-1	TGCGCCAGCAGCCCCGCGGGGCGCACAGATACGCAGTATTTT	CASSPAGRTDTQYF
13	TRBJ1-6	TRBD1	TRBV2	TGTGCCAGCAGGCCAGGGGGGATTTCACCCCTCCACTTT	CASRPGGISPLHF
16	TRBJ1-2	-	TRBV6-5	TGTGCCAGCAGTTACATCGGGGAGGGGTATAACTATGGCTACACCTTC	CASSYIGEGYNYGYTF
13	TRBJ1-1	-	TRBV20-1	TGCAGTGCTAGTGAGGTGTCACTCACTGAAGCTTTCTTT	CSASEVSLTEAFF
15	TRBJ1-5	TRBD1	TRBV7-2	TGTGCCAGCAGCACGACAGGGGGCGCCGGTCAGCCCCAGCATTTT	CASSTTGGAGQPQHF
14	TRBJ2-1	TRBD2	TRBV19	TGTGCCAGTAGGAGCGGGGGAGCCTACAATGAGCAGTTCTTC	CASRSGGAYNEQFF
15	TRBJ2-7	-	TRBV7-9	TGTGCCAGCAGCTTAGGGGCGTGGGGGGAATACGAGCAGTACTTC	CASSLGAWGEYEQYF
13	TRBJ2-7	TRBD2	TRBV12-3/TRBV12-4	TGTGCCAGCAGGGCCGGGACTAGCTACGAGCAGTACTTC	CASRAGTSYEQYF
16	TRBJ2-5	TRBD1	TRBV5-1	TGCGCCAGCAGCTTGGAGGGGACAGGGGCAGAAGAGACCCAGTACTTC	CASSLEGTGAEETQYF
16	TRBJ2-1	TRBD2	TRBV12-5	TGTGCTAGTGGTTTGAATCCTAGCGGGGGGAACCATGAGCAGTTCTTC	CASGLNPSGGNHEQFF
13	TRBJ1-1	-	TRBV6-5	TGTGCCAGCAGTCTTGCTGCTTCAGGGGAAGCTTTCTTT	CASSLAASGEAFF
14	TRBJ1-6	-	TRBV30	TGTGCCTGGAGTGGAGTGACTGGACATTCACCCCTCCACTTT	CAWSGVTGHSPLHF
15	TRBJ2-7	-	TRBV3-1/TRBV3-2	TGTGCCAGCAGCCACTTGGGACCCACAACCTACGAGCAGTACTTC	CASSHLGPTTYEQYF
16	TRBJ1-1	-	TRBV3-1/TRBV3-2	TGTGCCAGCAGCCCGGAGTTAACGTGGTCGAACACTGAAGCTTTCTTT	CASSPELTWSNTEAFF
16	TRBJ2-5	TRBD2	TRBV2	TGTGCCAGCAGGGTGGTAAACGGGGGGACGCGTGAGGCCCAGTACTTC	CASRVVNGGTREAQYF
15	TRBJ1-5	TRBD1	TRBV28	TGTGCCAGCAGTTCCTCCGGGACAGCAGATCAGCCCCAGCATTTT	CASSSSGTADQPQHF
11	TRBJ2-1	-	TRBV6-5	TGTGCCAGCATCGGGGCTAATGAGCAGTTCTTC	CASIGANEQFF
15	TRBJ1-4	-	TRBV9	TGTGCCAGCAGCGTGGGGGTAGGGGTTAATGAAAAACTGTTTTTT	CASSVGVGVNEKLFF
14	TRBJ1-2	TRBD1	TRBV30	TGTGCCTGGACAGGGGGTTGGCGGAACTATGGCTACACCTTC	CAWTGGWRNYGYTF
14	TRBJ1-5	TRBD1	TRBV11-2	TGTGCCAGCAGCTCCCGGGACAGGGCACAGCCCCAGCATTTT	CASSSRDRAQPQHF
16	TRBJ2-3	-	TRBV6-4	TGTGCCAGCAGTGTCCCCGCCCAGCCCCTCACAGATACGCAGTATTTT	CASSVPAQPLTDTQYF
16	TRBJ2-3	-	TRBV7-3	TGTGCCAGCAGCTTAAGAGACAGGAGGAGCACAGATACGCAGTATTTT	CASSLRDRRSTDTQYF
15	TRBJ2-3	-	TRBV7-2	TGTGCCAGCAGCTTCCAGGCTTCTAGCACAGATACGCAGTATTTT	CASSFQASSTDTQYF
13	TRBJ2-2	-	TRBV5-1	TGCGCCAGCAGCTTGGAACGTACCGGGGAGCTGTTTTTT	CASSLERTGELFF
14	TRBJ1-6	TRBD1	TRBV27	TGTGCCAGCAGCTGGGGACAGAGCACTACACCCCTCCACTTT	CASSWGQSTTPLHF
15	TRBJ2-3	-	TRBV24-1	TGTGCCACCAGTGATGCAGGGGATCGCACAGATACGCAGTATTTT	CATSDAGDRTDTQYF
15	TRBJ2-4	TRBD2	TRBV2	TGTGCCAGCAGGACGGAGCGGGGCACCAAAAACATTCAGTACTTC	CASRTERGTKNIQYF
14	TRBJ1-4	-	TRBV4-1	TGCGCCAGCAGCCAAGGGGCACGAAGGGAAAAACTGTTTTTT	CASSQGARREKLFF
14	TRBJ2-3	TRBD2	TRBV5-6	TGTGCCAGCAGCGGCAGCGGGGGGTGGTATACGCAGTATTTT	CASSGSGGWYTQYF
14	TRBJ2-7	-	TRBV7-8	TGTGCCAGCAGCTCACAGGGAAGGCTCTACGAGCAGTACTTC	CASSSQGRLYEQYF
15	TRBJ1-2	-	TRBV28	TGTGCCAGCAGTCGAGATGGGGGCATGGTCTATGGCTACACCTTC	CASSRDGGMVYGYTF
14	TRBJ2-7	TRBD1	TRBV6-5	TGTGCCAGCAGCTCGGGGACAGGGGGATACGAGCAGTACTTC	CASSSGTGGYEQYF
15	TRBJ2-1	TRBD1	TRBV11-3	TGTGCCAGCAGCTTGGGACAGGGGTTTCAGAATGAGCAGTTCTTC	CASSLGQGFQNEQFF
16	TRBJ1-2	-	TRBV7-3	TGTGCCAGCAGCCCTCGACGAGGGCTATCGAACTATGGCTACACCTTC	CASSPRRGLSNYGYTF